The 6 T cell receptor beta chains below come from one sample, sequenced in a study of blood T cell repertoires in COVID-19 (dated by TCRdb to about 2020). The library was obtained by the immunoSEQ multiplex PCR assay. In its TCRdb copy, this immuneACCESS table keeps in-frame sequences only and misses some clones. Where compared with another copy, unresolved V genes explain less than half of these, and the others have no known cause. A total of under 200,000 clones appear in this sample, 80% to 85% of them only once. Together, the top ten hold about a tenth of the sample. The specimen was peripheral blood. The receptors derive from an older man with active or convalescent COVID-19.

The chain carries TRBV7-8 and TRBJ1-5; 7 nucleotides agree with TRBD1. The germline CDR1 and CDR2 sequences are SGHVS and FQNEAQ. V was pared by 5 bases and J by 3 bases, with 10 bases of the junction left unmatched. The CDR3 totals 16 residues. The CDR3: CASSMRDRGNNQPQHF. DNA for the CDR3: TGTGCCAGCAGCATGCGGGACAGAGGAAACAATCAGCCCCAGCATTTT.

The chain joins TRBV6-5 to TRBJ2-2, with a tentative D call TRBD1 (5 bases). Per germline, CDR1 MNHEY and CDR2 SVGAGI. The CDR3 length is 14 residues. The V end lost 6 bases, the J end lost 1 base, and 9 bases lay between the germline ends. DNA of the CDR3: TGTGCCAGCAGATCCGGACAGAACACCGGGGAGCTGTTTTTT. Its protein product is CASRSGQNTGELFF.

The J gene is TRBJ1-2, the V gene TRBV25-1; a weak D match, TRBD1 (6 bases). Trimming removed 5 bases at V and 3 bases at J, with 10 bases between. The CDR3 contains 13 residues. Germline V lookup: CDR1 MGHDK, CDR2 SYGVNS. The chain's CDR3 is CASSLAGDYGYTF. As DNA, the CDR3 is TGTGCCAGCAGTCTTGCAGGGGACTATGGCTACACCTTC.

This chain uses TRBV7-2 with TRBJ1-5, with 10 positions matching TRBD1. Germline assignment: CDR1 SGHTA and CDR2 FQGNSA. The CDR3 runs to 15 residues. V lost 3 bases to trimming and J lost 10 bases; unmatched junction nucleotides: 9. The CDR3 loop is CASSFRDRGLGPQHF. CDR3 bases: TGTGCCAGCAGCTTCCGGGACAGGGGATTAGGCCCCCAGCATTTT.

This clone was seen just once. The J gene is TRBJ1-2, the V gene TRBV9; 7 positions match TRBD1. Germline lookup yields CDR1 SGDLS and CDR2 YYNGEE. The CDR3 runs to 14 residues. V lost 4 bases and J lost 3; bases outside the gene matches: 6. The CDR3 sequence is CASSPGGTDYGYTF. The CDR3 bases are TGTGCCAGCAGCCCTGGGGGGACAGACTATGGCTACACCTTC.

This clone has just a few counts. This chain uses TRBV29-1 with TRBJ2-2; D unclear. V was pared by 5 bases and J by 4 bases, with 11 bases between. The CDR3 length is 13 residues. Germline-derived CDR1 and CDR2 are SQVTM and ANQGSEA. In nucleotides, the CDR3 is TGCAGCGTTTTGCGTATTGGCACCGGGGAGCTGTTTTTT. This translates into CSVLRIGTGELFF.